A selection of T cell receptor beta chains follows, all from one sample in a study of blood T cell repertoires in COVID-19. Only in-frame clones appear in the TCRdb table, and some are missing; sequencing was by immunoSEQ multiplex PCR. This table has under 50,000 clones, 80% to 90% appearing once. Material for sequencing was peripheral blood. The receptors were sampled from a man aged 65 to 85 with active COVID-19. Both conserved end residues are part of each CDR3.

j_call v_call cdr3_aa
TRBJ1-2 TRBV12-3/TRBV12-4 CASSSAGQGGYTF
TRBJ1-4 TRBV2 CASSEGGQSFNEKLFF
TRBJ1-5 TRBV28 CASSFGEQGPYSNQPQHF
TRBJ2-7 TRBV28 CASSSDSRRSYEQYF
TRBJ2-7 TRBV29-1 CSVGQGGQSYEQYF
TRBJ2-7 TRBV5-1 CASSFGQATYEQYF
TRBJ1-2 TRBV5-5 CASSVTGDYGYTF
TRBJ1-5 TRBV28 CASHLGGFNQPQHF
TRBJ2-7 TRBV5-5 CASSLFIGNRGNYEQYF
TRBJ2-5 TRBV2 CASRGQLQETQYF
TRBJ2-7 TRBV28 CASSSWLARSGQYF
TRBJ1-5 TRBV5-1 CASSPLPPGQGSNQPQHF
TRBJ1-1 TRBV6-6 CASEEGNTEAFF
TRBJ2-3 TRBV6-2/TRBV6-3 CASSYSLGGGDTQYF
TRBJ1-2 TRBV6-2/TRBV6-3 CASSYAGIGYTF
TRBJ2-3 TRBV5-8 CASSQGRGIGTDTQYF